Sequencing of this T cell receptor beta chain was carried out in a study of cytomegalovirus exposure and HLA in healthy donors. The wider study: The same platform as the approximately 640 first-cohort repertoires was used for the 120 validation repertoires, a later analysis reported. Points from the study as a whole: Cytomegalovirus association was listed for around 180 TCR beta chains. First-cohort TCR clusters were later found to tend to co-occur in the 120 validation repertoires.

Worth noting for this clone: Antigen unknown.

TCRdb's table, derived via immunoSEQ multiplex PCR, lists solely in-frame clones and lacks some. The data hold 80,000 to 100,000 clones, with roughly 90% observed a single time. Among the roughly 120 subjects of the validation cohort, separate from the roughly 670-subject first cohort, were the donors. The CDR3 runs 14 residues. Germline assignment: CDR1 SNHLY and CDR2 FYNNEI. The V gene lost 6 bases and the J gene lost 4 bases, with 13 bases spanning the gap. The receptor was isolated from a man aged 18-30 years in good health and CMV-seropositive. The sample taken for sequencing was PBMCs. This chain connects TRBV2 to TRBJ1-5, with a possible D match to TRBD1 (6 bases). CDR3 protein: CASRPGGGNQPQHF. The CDR3 bases are TGTGCCAGCAGGCCGGGGGGCGGAAATCAGCCCCAGCATTTT.